The 13 T cell receptor beta chains in this list originate from one sample, sequenced in a study of cytomegalovirus exposure and HLA in healthy donors. This PCR relied on a set of 60 Vbeta primers and 13 Jbeta primers. This table comes from immunoSEQ multiplex PCR, and its TCRdb copy is limited to in-frame clones, with some not included. The table includes about 160,000 clones, roughly 80% detected once. The sample comprised PBMCs. These receptor sequences come from a man in his forties in good health and CMV-seronegative.

V and J are TRBV2 and TRBJ2-3; 7 bases are a match to TRBD1. The V gene end was trimmed by 5 bases and the J gene end by 1 base; junction bases not matched to a gene: 12. The CDR3 covers 17 residues. CDR1 SNHLY and CDR2 FYNNEI come from the germline V gene. CDR3 sequence: CASSSGQIKFGTDTQYF. For the CDR3, the DNA is TGTGCCAGCAGTTCGGGACAGATTAAATTTGGCACAGATACGCAGTATTTT. Using reference TRBV2 and TRBJ2-3 for the parts outside the CDR3, the full variable domain is EPEVTQTPSHQVTQMGQEVILRCVPISNHLYFYWYRQILGQKVEFLVSFYNNEISEKSEIFDDQFSVERPDGSNFTLKIRSTKLEDSAMYFCASSSGQIKFGTDTQYFGPGTRLTVL.

This sequence joins TRBV7-6 and TRBJ2-7, with 7 positions matching TRBD1. Germline V gives CDR1 SGHVS, CDR2 FNYEAQ. This CDR3 spans 17 amino acids. With V trimmed by 5 bases and J by 4 bases, 17 bases remained unmatched. The DNA of the CDR3 is TGTGCCAGCAGCAATACGCGCGACGGGACAGTACGTTACGAGCAGTACTTC. This translates into CASSNTRDGTVRYEQYF.

In this sample, this clone turned up a few times. The rearrangement uses TRBV6-5 and TRBJ1-1; the match to TRBD1 covers 7 bases. The length of the CDR3 is 14 residues. The J segment lost 10 bases and the V segment lost 5 bases, leaving 13 bases of the junction unmatched. Germline V lookup: CDR1 MNHEY, CDR2 SVGAGI. The CDR3, as DNA: TGTGCCAGCAGTCCTTTCTCAGGGGGAGGTGGAGCTTTCTTT. Its protein product is CASSPFSGGGGAFF.

This clone showed up many times. The chain combines TRBV28 with TRBJ1-4; 11 bases fit TRBD1. V trimming: 6 bases; J trimming: 10 bases; junction bases outside the gene matches: 4. Germline values: CDR1 MDHEN, CDR2 SYDVKM. CDR3 length: 13 residues. The CDR3 region has the DNA TGTGCCAGCAGGCGGGACAGGGGGGGAAAACTGTTTTTT. Protein product: CASRRDRGGKLFF.

The chain couples TRBV19 to TRBJ2-3; D possibly corresponds to TRBD2 (5 bases). V lost 0 bases and J lost 4, with 11 bases in between. Germline loops: CDR1 LNHDA, CDR2 SQIVND (reference sequence). This CDR3 contains 15 residues. In DNA form, the CDR3 reads TGTGCCAGTAGTATAGAAATGAAGCGGCCAGATACGCAGTATTTT. Amino acids: CASSIEMKRPDTQYF.

The sample holds one count of this clone. The gene calls are TRBV10-2 and TRBJ2-2; TRBD2 matches 11 bases. V was clipped by 3 bases and J by 3 bases; unmatched bases: 9. The CDR3 runs to 18 residues. Germline V gene data show CDR1 as WSHSY and CDR2 as SAAADI. In nucleotides, the CDR3 is TGCGCCAGCAGTGACAGGTTAGGACTAGCGGGCCACACCGGGGAGCTGTTTTTT. This codes for CASSDRLGLAGHTGELFF.

Here the CDR3 DNA reads TGTGCCATCAGGGAGGCTAGCGGAACAGATACGCAGTATTTT. As protein: CAIREASGTDTQYF. The V gene is TRBV10-3, the J gene TRBJ2-3, with TRBD2 identical over 7 bases. Germline CDR1 ENHRY, CDR2 SYGVKD. The CDR3 spans 14 residues. Trimming removed 6 bases from V and 3 bases from J; junction bases left unmatched: 6.

This chain joins TRBV29-1 and TRBJ1-2; tentative D call: TRBD1 (5 bases). Per the germline V gene, CDR1 is SQVTM and CDR2 is ANQGSEA. There are 13 residues in the CDR3. The ends were cut back, 7 bases at V and 0 bases at J, with 12 bases in the middle. The CDR3, as DNA: TGCAGCGATAGACAGAAAACTAACTATGGCTACACCTTC. This sequence encodes CSDRQKTNYGYTF. The variable domain in full, with the rest retrieved from reference TRBV29-1 and TRBJ1-2, is SAVISQKPSRDICQRGTSLTIQCQVDSQVTMMFWYRQQPGQSLTLIATANQGSEATYESGFVIDKFPISRPNLTFSTLTVSNMSPEDSSIYLCSDRQKTNYGYTFGSGTRLTVV.

The V gene is TRBV19, the J gene TRBJ2-7; TRBD1 matches 10 bases. Germline V gene sequence: CDR1 LNHDA, CDR2 SQIVND (reference sequence). The CDR3 length is 14 residues. Trimming took 7 bases from V and 4 from J; bases not matched to a gene: 7. As DNA, the CDR3 is TGTGCCAGTAAGTCCGGGACAGGGGCATACGAGCAGTACTTC. Protein product: CASKSGTGAYEQYF.

The chain carries TRBV29-1 and TRBJ2-5; possible D gene TRBD2, 6 bases. Trimming stripped 4 bases from V and 0 bases from J, with 12 bases between. The CDR3 runs 14 residues. CDR1 is SQVTM, CDR2 ANQGSEA, per germline. Here the CDR3 reads CSVVPGGYQETQYF. DNA for the CDR3: TGCAGCGTTGTCCCTGGAGGGTACCAAGAGACCCAGTACTTC.

This sequence joins TRBV29-1 and TRBJ1-2, with 7 bases lining up with TRBD1. Germline loops: CDR1 SQVTM, CDR2 ANQGSEA. This CDR3 region has 12 residues. Unmatched junction bases numbered 6, after V lost 7 bases and J lost 4 bases. In DNA form, the CDR3 reads TGCAGCGCCAGGACAGGTTTCTATGGCTACACCTTC. This gives the protein CSARTGFYGYTF.

The chain couples TRBV7-9 to TRBJ1-4; TRBD1 might be the D (5 bases). V was clipped by 4 bases and J by 7 bases, with 7 bases between them. Germline-derived CDR1 and CDR2 are SEHNR and FQNEAQ (reference sequence). This CDR3 comprises 12 residues. The chain's CDR3 is CASSSRVEKLFF. CDR3 bases: TGTGCCAGCAGCTCCAGGGTTGAAAAACTGTTTTTT.

The J gene is TRBJ1-5, the V gene TRBV2, with TRBD1 matching 7 bases. V shed 9 bases, J shed 4 bases, and the junction held 9 bases outside the gene matches. The CDR3 totals 14 residues. The germline CDR1 and CDR2 sequences are SNHLY and FYNNEI. CDR3: CARPSGQPNQPQHF. DNA for the CDR3: TGTGCCAGACCTTCGGGACAGCCTAATCAGCCCCAGCATTTT.